This TCR beta chain was obtained from a study of blood T cell repertoires in COVID-19. The CDR3 has 16 residues. V was trimmed by 3 bases and J by 7 bases, leaving 18 bases between them. Per germline, CDR1 MGHRA and CDR2 YSYEKL. TCRdb's copy holds only in-frame clones and misses some; the assay was immunoSEQ multiplex PCR. The table shows about 150,000 clones, with about four fifths occurring only once. The origin of this receptor is a woman older than 75 with active or convalescent COVID-19. V gene TRBV4-1 combines with J gene TRBJ1-4; tentative D call: TRBD1 (5 bases). Sequenced: peripheral blood. The DNA for the CDR3 is TGCGCCAGCAGCCAGGGTCGGCAGGGAATCGGTGAAAAACTGTTTTTT. Protein: CASSQGRQGIGEKLFF.